Listed here are 14 T cell receptor beta chains from one sample, sequenced in a study of blood T cell repertoires in COVID-19. Data came from immunoSEQ multiplex PCR; TCRdb stores just in-frame clones and leaves some out. The sample has around 360,000 clones, 70% to 90% seen once. Sequencing was carried out using peripheral blood. The receptor set was obtained from a woman aged 25-40 years with COVID-19, enrolled during active disease.

This chain uses TRBV11-2 with TRBJ2-3; 10 nucleotides match TRBD2. Germline CDR1 and CDR2: SGHAT and FQNNGV. The CDR3 contains 18 residues. With 1 base clipped from V and 5 bases from J, the junction kept 12 bases outside the gene matches. The CDR3 region has the DNA TGTGCCAGCAGCTTAGGTGTACTAGCGGGAAGTGGTGGAGATACGCAGTATTTT. Translation: CASSLGVLAGSGGDTQYF.

This rearrangement joins TRBV4-1 to TRBJ1-5; a weak D match, TRBD1 (5 bases). The length of the CDR3 is 15 residues. Germline V gene sequence: CDR1 MGHRA, CDR2 YSYEKL. Trimming removed 1 base from V and 6 bases from J, with 13 bases in between. The CDR3 loop is CASSQGGVGGQPQHF. CDR3 coding DNA: TGCGCCAGCAGCCAAGGGGGGGTCGGCGGTCAGCCCCAGCATTTT.

The chain carries TRBV3-1 (or the pseudogene TRBV3-2) and TRBJ2-5; D uncertain. The V and J ends lost 3 bases and 3 bases respectively, with 14 bases between them. The CDR3 has 15 residues. Germline V gene data show CDR1 as LGHDT and CDR2 as YNNKEL (reference sequence). CDR3 nucleotides: TGTGCCAGCAGCCACGGCGGTCGGTCCGAAGAGACCCAGTACTTC. This gives the protein CASSHGGRSEETQYF.

This chain connects TRBV7-2 to TRBJ2-1; 11 nucleotides line up with TRBD2. The length of the CDR3 is 15 residues. Unmatched junction bases numbered 2, after V lost 3 bases and J lost 4 bases. CDR1 SGHTA and CDR2 FQGNSA come from the germline V gene. The CDR3 nucleotides read TGTGCCAGCAGCTTCCGACTAGCGGGATACAATGAGCAGTTCTTC. It specifies CASSFRLAGYNEQFF.

The chain recombines TRBV5-4 with TRBJ2-7; TRBD2 aligns across 9 bases. V was pared by 2 bases and J by 2 bases, with 8 bases of the junction left unmatched. Germline CDR1 is SGHNT and CDR2 is YYREEE (reference sequence). The CDR3 has 16 amino acids. CDR3 in DNA: TGTGCCAGCAGCTTATTAGCGGGAGTCAATACCTACGAGCAGTACTTC. Translation: CASSLLAGVNTYEQYF. Full variable domain (rest looked up from reference TRBV5-4 and TRBJ2-7): ETGVTQSPTHLIKTRGQQVTLRCSSQSGHNTVSWYQQALGQGPQFIFQYYREEENGRGNFPPRFSGLQFPNYSSELNVNALELDDSALYLCASSLLAGVNTYEQYFGPGTRLTVT.

This clone was detected a few times. The J gene is TRBJ1-1, the V gene TRBV30; a weak D match, TRBD1 (6 bases). CDR1 is GTSNPN, CDR2 SVGIG, per germline (reference sequence). Trimming pared 4 bases from V and 6 bases from J, leaving 15 bases between. The CDR3 extends over 13 amino acids. The CDR3 region has the DNA TGTGCCTGGATCAAGACAGGCGGTTCTGAAGCTTTCTTT. Translation gives CAWIKTGGSEAFF.

The V and J genes are TRBV11-2 and TRBJ2-3, with 12 bases lining up with TRBD2. CDR1 is SGHAT, CDR2 FQNNGV, per germline. The V and J ends lost 4 bases and 3 bases, in that order; junction bases with no gene match: 2. This CDR3 region has 15 residues. The CDR3 DNA sequence: TGTGCCAGCAGCTCCGGGACTAGCGGGACAGATACGCAGTATTTT. This encodes CASSSGTSGTDTQYF. Supplemented by reference TRBV11-2 and TRBJ2-3, the full variable domain reads EAGVAQSPRYKIIEKRQSVAFWCNPISGHATLYWYQQILGQGPKLLIQFQNNGVVDDSQLPKDRFSAERLKGVDSTLKIQPAKLEDSAVYLCASSSGTSGTDTQYFGPGTRLTVL.

The CDR3 sequence: CATSRAWAGEQYF. CDR3 nucleotide sequence: TGTGCCACCAGCAGAGCTTGGGCCGGCGAGCAGTACTTC. The rearrangement uses TRBV15 and TRBJ2-7; the D is unclear. The length of the CDR3 is 13 residues. Deletions cut 1 base from V and 6 bases from J, with 10 bases between. Germline CDR1 and CDR2: LNHNV and YYDKDF (reference sequence). The whole variable domain, filled in from reference TRBV15 and TRBJ2-7, reads DAMVIQNPRYQVTQFGKPVTLSCSQTLNHNVMYWYQQKSSQAPKLLFHYYDKDFNNEADTPDNFQSRRPNTSFCFLDIRSPGLGDTAMYLCATSRAWAGEQYFGPGTRLTVT.

The chain couples TRBV20-1 to TRBJ2-3; no definite D call. Germline assignment: CDR1 DFQATT and CDR2 SNEGSKA (reference sequence). CDR3 length: 11 residues. CDR3 DNA sequence: TGCAGCCCCGGTGTATCTGATACGCAGTATTTT. This encodes CSPGVSDTQYF.

The V call is TRBV7-8, the J call TRBJ2-4, with 9 bases identical to TRBD1. Trimming removed 2 bases from V and 8 bases from J; junction bases left unmatched: 13. The CDR3 loop spans 17 amino acids. CDR1 and CDR2 from the germline V gene are SGHVS and FQNEAQ. This CDR3 reads CASSLLRQGGAPDIQYF. Here the CDR3 DNA reads TGTGCCAGCAGCTTACTCCGACAGGGGGGGGCCCCGGACATTCAGTACTTC.

The chain has TRBV5-8 and TRBJ2-3, with D maybe TRBD1 (5 bases). In germline, CDR1 is SGHTS, CDR2 YDEGEE. V lost 9 bases to trimming and J lost 6 bases, with 20 bases between them. The CDR3 contains 14 residues. Here the CDR3 DNA reads TGTGCCACGGCCCGTAGGAAGGGGCCGGATACGCAGTATTTT. Amino acids: CATARRKGPDTQYF.

This clone has only one observation. V gene TRBV5-5 combines with J gene TRBJ2-7, with 8 bases fitting TRBD1. Germline loops: CDR1 SGHKS, CDR2 YYEKEE (reference sequence). The length of the CDR3 is 14 residues. With V trimmed by 3 bases and J by 2 bases, 4 bases remained unmatched. CDR3 coding DNA: TGTGCCAGCAGCTGGGACAGGCCAGCCTACGAGCAGTACTTC. It is translated as CASSWDRPAYEQYF.

The chain is built from TRBV5-1 and TRBJ2-1; TRBD2 matches at 12 bases. The CDR3 length is 17 residues. Germline CDR1 reads SGHRS; CDR2 reads YFSETQ. Trimming removed 4 bases from V and 4 bases from J; junction bases left unmatched: 9. CDR3 in amino acids: CASSERTSGTLYNEQFF. The CDR3 DNA is TGCGCCAGCAGCGAAAGGACTAGCGGGACCCTTTACAATGAGCAGTTCTTC.

This chain uses TRBV11-2 with TRBJ2-7; 9 bases are shared with TRBD1. CDR3 length: 15 amino acids. Germline V gives CDR1 SGHAT, CDR2 FQNNGV. The V gene end was trimmed by 1 base and the J gene end by 5 bases; junction bases not matched to a gene: 6. The CDR3 protein is CASSLGTGEAHEQYF. The CDR3 DNA reads as TGTGCCAGCAGCTTAGGGACAGGGGAAGCACACGAGCAGTACTTC.